The rows below give T cell receptor beta chains drawn from one sample of a study of technical replicates of blood from a handful of donors. The repertoire was sequenced with immunoSEQ multiplex PCR; TCRdb's copy has only in-frame clones and lacks some. The sample consists of about 76,000 clones, 86% of them appearing once. The sequenced sample consisted of PBMCs. These receptors all stem from a human donor in good health. Some clones in this sample may be carry-over from other donors' samples. Each CDR3 is given with its conserved first and last residue. Fields, in order: D gene, J gene, clone size, V gene, CDR3 protein, CDR3 DNA. The D gene is left open where the match is weak. Rows give clone size only sometimes, using once, few, many, or a class for an expanded clone.

NA | TRBJ1-2 | NA | TRBV5-4 | CASSQLQGNYGYTF | TGTGCCAGCAGCCAACTCCAGGGAAACTATGGCTACACCTTC
TRBD2 | TRBJ2-3 | NA | TRBV7-2 | CASSVLAGKDTDTQYF | TGTGCCAGCAGCGTACTAGCGGGAAAGGACACAGATACGCAGTATTTT
TRBD1 | TRBJ1-1 | NA | TRBV7-3 | CASSTGTGGSAFF | TGTGCCAGCAGCACAGGGACAGGGGGATCGGCTTTCTTT
NA | TRBJ1-5 | NA | TRBV6-5 | CASSYNREGQPQHF | TGTGCCAGCAGTTATAACAGGGAAGGTCAGCCCCAGCATTTT
TRBD2 | TRBJ2-2 | NA | TRBV9 | CASEGTGGIIAGELFF | TGTGCCAGCGAGGGGACGGGGGGGATCATCGCCGGGGAGCTGTTTTTT
TRBD2 | TRBJ2-1 | NA | TRBV6-1 | CASSAGGGRTYNEQFF | TGTGCCAGCAGTGCGGGCGGCGGGAGGACCTACAATGAGCAGTTCTTC
NA | TRBJ1-5 | NA | TRBV7-9 | CASSQQGFEGNQPQHF | TGTGCCAGCAGCCAACAGGGATTTGAGGGCAATCAGCCCCAGCATTTT
NA | TRBJ1-1 | NA | TRBV2 | CASTAQGGTEAFF | TGTGCCAGCACGGCGCAGGGCGGCACTGAAGCTTTCTTT
TRBD1 | TRBJ1-2 | NA | TRBV6-1 | CASSGPGQGRLEGYTF | TGTGCCAGCAGTGGCCCGGGACAGGGGCGTCTGGAGGGCTACACCTTC
TRBD1 | TRBJ1-1 | NA | TRBV12-5 | CASGGDSITEAFF | TGTGCTAGTGGGGGGGACAGTATAACTGAAGCTTTCTTT
NA | TRBJ1-2 | NA | TRBV4-1 | CASSQATTAFYGYTF | TGCGCCAGCAGCCAAGCTACGACAGCTTTCTATGGCTACACCTTC
TRBD1 | TRBJ1-2 | NA | TRBV2 | CASSADRGDGYTF | TGTGCCAGCAGTGCGGACAGGGGTGATGGCTACACCTTC
NA | TRBJ1-2 | NA | TRBV2 | CASSEGGVGNYGYTF | TGTGCCAGCAGCGAAGGGGGGGTAGGGAACTATGGCTACACCTTC
NA | TRBJ1-2 | NA | TRBV29-1 | CSALWGDYGYTF | TGCAGCGCCTTATGGGGAGACTATGGCTACACCTTC
NA | TRBJ1-4 | few | TRBV2 | CASRGGRTTNEKLFF | TGTGCCAGCAGGGGGGGACGGACAACTAATGAAAAACTGTTTTTT
NA | TRBJ2-2 | NA | TRBV19 | CASRRQAWNTGELFF | TGTGCCAGCAGACGTCAGGCTTGGAACACCGGGGAGCTGTTTTTT
NA | TRBJ1-3 | NA | TRBV28 | CASSLSVRDTIYF | TGTGCCAGCAGTTTATCCGTCCGGGACACCATATATTTT
NA | TRBJ2-7 | NA | TRBV5-1 | CASSLKGPEYEQYF | TGCGCCAGCAGCTTAAAGGGGCCCGAGTACGAGCAGTACTTC